Presented here are 17 T cell receptor beta chains from one specimen sequenced in a study of breast tumors, draining lymph nodes, adjacent tissues. Samples came from axillary lymph nodes draining the breast cancer. TCRdb reprocessed the multiplex PCR reads with MiXCR, giving one entry per CDR3 protein. The sample includes about 230,000 distinct CDR3 sequences, 32% of them seen just once. Sequencing input: axillary lymph node tissue. These receptors were obtained from a female donor with breast cancer. Some clones in this sample may be carry-over from other donors' samples.

This clonotype was recorded many times. A much larger clone lies one base from this, so it may be a read error. The chain has TRBV20-1 and TRBJ2-7; the D gene is possibly TRBD2 (6 bases). The germline gives CDR1 DFQATT, CDR2 SNEGSKA (reference sequence). There are 14 residues in the CDR3. Deletions cut 1 base from V and 6 bases from J, with 16 bases between. The CDR3 reads CSARVRGDTSEQYF. The CDR3 region has the DNA TGCAGTGCTAGAGTGCGGGGCGATACCTCCGAGCAGTACTTC.

This chain uses TRBV20-1 with TRBJ1-2; D remains unclear. The germline V gene has CDR1 DFQATT and CDR2 SNEGSKA (reference sequence). The CDR3 is 13 residues long. Trimming took 3 bases from V and 11 from J, leaving 19 bases between them. The DNA of the CDR3 is TGCAGTGCTAGGAGGGTAGCGGGAGTAGGATACACCTTC. As protein: CSARRVAGVGYTF.

Turning to this clonotype: A junction end diverges from the germline sequence, so it may reflect a read error. The rearrangement uses TRBV18 and TRBJ2-7, with 8 nucleotides matching TRBD2. Germline loops: CDR1 KGHSH, CDR2 LQKENI. The CDR3 has 14 amino acids. The CDR3 DNA follows: TGTGCCAGCTCTGAAGGCGGGGGGTTCTACGAACAGCACTTC. It translates to CASSEGGGFYEQHF.

The rearrangement links TRBV7-8 to TRBJ1-6; D not resolved. CDR1 is SGHVS and CDR2 is FQNEAQ in the germline V gene. The CDR3 sequence is 15 residues long. Trimming cost V 5 bases and J 7 bases, with 15 bases left between them. The CDR3 here is CASSLWALSNSPLHF. Written as DNA, the CDR3 is TGTGCCAGCAGCCTTTGGGCATTATCCAATTCACCCCTCCACTTT.

Worth noting for this clonotype: The DNA is omitted, as the CDR3 cannot be located on it reliably, and the CDR3 follows TCRdb's listing. The V and J genes are TRBV20-1 and TRBJ1-3; the tabulated D call, TRBD1, remains unverified against the DNA. The V gene's germline CDR1 is DFQATT and CDR2 SNEGSKA (reference sequence). The CDR3 contains 18 residues when both ends are counted. The CDR3: CSARPGGEQYFGPGTIYF.

The chain recombines TRBV5-1 with TRBJ1-1, with D unresolved. The CDR3 length is 14 residues. Germline assignment: CDR1 SGHRS and CDR2 YFSETQ. V lost 4 bases, J lost 1 base, and 11 bases lay in between. CDR3 residues: CASSIRHSNTEAFF. As DNA, the CDR3 is TGCGCCAGCAGCATAAGACACTCGAACACTGAAGCTTTCTTT. Drawing the rest from reference TRBV5-1 and TRBJ1-1, the complete variable domain is KAGVTQTPRYLIKTRGQQVTLSCSPISGHRSVSWYQQTPGQGLQFLFEYFSETQRNKGNFPGRFSGRQFSNSRSEMNVSTLELGDSALYLCASSIRHSNTEAFFGQGTRLTVV.

In its sample, this clonotype was seen many times. The chain couples TRBV12-3 or TRBV12-4 to TRBJ1-4; D is undetermined. CDR3 length equals 14 residues. The V end lost 1 base, the J end lost 2 bases, and 5 bases lay between the germline ends. CDR3 sequence (DNA): TGTGCCAGCAGTTTAGGGTTGACTAATGAAAAACTGTTTTTT. It is translated as CASSLGLTNEKLFF.

This clonotype showed up many times. V and J are TRBV9 and TRBJ2-3, with D perhaps matching TRBD2 (6 bases). Trimming removed 0 bases at V and 2 bases at J, with 13 bases between. The germline gives CDR1 SGDLS, CDR2 YYNGEE. This CDR3 has 16 residues. The CDR3 loop is CASSVEDGGYTDTQYF. CDR3 nucleotides: TGTGCCAGCAGCGTAGAGGATGGGGGGTACACAGATACGCAGTATTTT. Combining the CDR3 with reference TRBV9 and TRBJ2-3 gives the whole variable domain DSGVTQTPKHLITATGQRVTLRCSPRSGDLSVYWYQQSLDQGLQFLIQYYNGEERAKGNILERFSAQQFPDLHSELNLSSLELGDSALYFCASSVEDGGYTDTQYFGPGTRLTVL.

This clonotype was picked up many times. The chain couples TRBV7-6 to TRBJ2-2; D perhaps matches TRBD2 (6 bases). V was cut by 8 bases and J by 6 bases, with 16 bases left in between. The CDR3 covers 14 residues. Germline values: CDR1 SGHVS, CDR2 FNYEAQ. This CDR3 is CASSTGVQAGELFF. CDR3 coding DNA: TGTGCCAGCTCCACGGGAGTGCAGGCCGGGGAGCTGTTTTTT.

This clonotype was counted ten times or more. V gene TRBV29-1 combines with J gene TRBJ2-1; D gene uncertain. V dropped 7 bases and J dropped 5 bases, with 15 bases sitting between them. CDR3 length: 13 residues. CDR1 and CDR2 (germline): SQVTM, ANQGSEA. The CDR3 DNA reads as TGCAGCGGCCGCGTGGGGATGAACAATGAGCAGTTCTTC. The encoded protein is CSGRVGMNNEQFF.

The chain combines TRBV20-1 with TRBJ1-4, with D possibly matching TRBD1 (6 bases). The CDR3 is 14 amino acids. V was trimmed by 3 bases and J by 7 bases, leaving 15 bases between them. Germline V CDR1 and CDR2: DFQATT, SNEGSKA (reference sequence). The CDR3 bases are TGCAGTGCTAGCATTGAGGGGGGTGGTGAAAAACTGTTTTTT. This translates into CSASIEGGGEKLFF.

This clonotype appeared a few times. The chain links TRBV6-5 to TRBJ1-1; the D is unclear. V was cut by 10 bases and J by 0 bases, with 9 bases left in between. CDR3 length: 12 amino acids. The V gene's germline CDR1 is MNHEY and CDR2 SVGAGI. CDR3 amino acids: CAIMRVNTEAFF. The CDR3 bases are TGTGCCATCATGAGGGTGAACACTGAAGCTTTCTTT.

This clonotype appeared many times. The chain is built from TRBV20-1 and TRBJ2-1; tentative D call: TRBD1 (6 bases). This CDR3 has 13 amino acids. The germline V gene has CDR1 DFQATT and CDR2 SNEGSKA (reference sequence). The V and J ends lost 3 bases and 6 bases respectively, with 12 bases between them. The CDR3 DNA follows: TGCAGTGCTAGTAGCCAGGGGCTCAATGAGCAGTTCTTC. Translating it yields CSASSQGLNEQFF.

In its sample, this clonotype was seen many times. In DNA, the CDR3 is TGTGCCAGCAGCGCCCATGACAGTAGGAGCACAGATACGCAGTATTTT. Amino acids: CASSAHDSRSTDTQYF. The V gene is TRBV11-2, the J gene TRBJ2-3; tentative D call: TRBD1 (5 bases). The CDR3 consists of 16 residues. V lost 5 bases and J 0 bases, leaving 15 bases between the germline ends. Germline lookup yields CDR1 SGHAT and CDR2 FQNNGV.

This clonotype was detected ten times or more. The chain carries TRBV24-1 and TRBJ2-1; D assignment may be TRBD1 or TRBD2 (6 bases each). Trimming took off 0 bases at V and 5 bases at J, with 13 bases between the two ends. The CDR3 runs 16 residues. Germline CDR1 and CDR2: KGHDR and SFDVKD. CDR3: CATSDLHGGDHNEQFF. CDR3 bases: TGTGCCACCAGTGATTTGCACGGGGGCGACCACAATGAGCAGTTCTTC.

This clonotype was seen a few times. A single base separates this from a much larger clone, so it may be a read error. Since no conserved phenylalanine or tryptophan closes the CDR3, a read error is the likely cause. The J gene is TRBJ2-7, the V gene TRBV7-7; 9 bases line up with TRBD1. The ends lost 10 bases at V and 5 bases at J; junction bases unmatched: 12. The CDR3 is 14 residues long. In germline, CDR1 is SSHAT, CDR2 FNYEAQ (reference sequence). The CDR3 spells CATVAGDRDHEQYL. The CDR3 DNA sequence: TGTGCCACCGTGGCCGGGGACAGGGACCACGAGCAGTACCTC.

Comment on this clonotype: One junction end disagrees with the germline gene, perhaps due to a read error. V is TRBV20-1 and J is TRBJ1-4; possibly TRBD1 for D (5 bases). This CDR3 contains 16 residues. Per germline, CDR1 DFQATT and CDR2 SNEGSKA (reference sequence). CDR3 coding DNA: TGCAGTGCTAGAGATCTACAGACGGGGGACGATGAAAAGCTGTTTTTT. This translates into CSARDLQTGDDEKLFF.